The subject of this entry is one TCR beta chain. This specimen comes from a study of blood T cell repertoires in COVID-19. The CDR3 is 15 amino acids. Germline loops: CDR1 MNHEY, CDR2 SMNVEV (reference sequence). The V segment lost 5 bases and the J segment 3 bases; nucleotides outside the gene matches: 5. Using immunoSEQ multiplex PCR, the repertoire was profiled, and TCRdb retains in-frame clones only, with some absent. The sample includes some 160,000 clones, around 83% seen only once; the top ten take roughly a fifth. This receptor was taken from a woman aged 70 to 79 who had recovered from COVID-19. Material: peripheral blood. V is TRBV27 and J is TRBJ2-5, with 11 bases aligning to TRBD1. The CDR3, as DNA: TGTGCCAGCAGTCCGGGGGACAGGGGGGAAGAGACCCAGTACTTC. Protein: CASSPGDRGEETQYF.